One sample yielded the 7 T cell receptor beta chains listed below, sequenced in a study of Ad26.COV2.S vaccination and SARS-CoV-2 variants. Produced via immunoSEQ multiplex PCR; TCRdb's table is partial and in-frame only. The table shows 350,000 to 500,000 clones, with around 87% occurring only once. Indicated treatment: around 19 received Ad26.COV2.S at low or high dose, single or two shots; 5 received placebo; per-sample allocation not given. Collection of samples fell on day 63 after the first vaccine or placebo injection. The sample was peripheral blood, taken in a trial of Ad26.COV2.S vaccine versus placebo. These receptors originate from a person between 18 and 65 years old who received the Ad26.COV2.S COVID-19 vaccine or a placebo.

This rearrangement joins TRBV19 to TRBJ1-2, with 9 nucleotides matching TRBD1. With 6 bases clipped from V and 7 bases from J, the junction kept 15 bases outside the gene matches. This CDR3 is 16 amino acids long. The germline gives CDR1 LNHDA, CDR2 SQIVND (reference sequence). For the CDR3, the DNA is TGTGCCAGTAGCCGTTATGCGGGACAGGGTTCCTCTGGCTACACCTTC. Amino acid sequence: CASSRYAGQGSSGYTF.

CDR3 DNA sequence: TGTGCCAGCAGCTTGGGGGACAGAAACACTGAAGCTTTCTTT. Protein: CASSLGDRNTEAFF. The chain employs TRBV5-4 and TRBJ1-1; the match to TRBD1 covers 7 bases. This CDR3 is built from 14 residues. Trimming cost V 0 bases and J 2 bases; bases outside gene matches: 1. CDR1 is SGHNT and CDR2 is YYREEE in the germline V gene (reference sequence).

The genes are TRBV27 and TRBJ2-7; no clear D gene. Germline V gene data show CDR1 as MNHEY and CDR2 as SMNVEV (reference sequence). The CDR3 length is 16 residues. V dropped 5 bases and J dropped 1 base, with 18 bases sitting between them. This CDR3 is CASSPQEGIQSYEQYF. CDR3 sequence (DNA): TGTGCCAGCAGTCCCCAGGAAGGGATCCAGTCCTACGAGCAGTACTTC.

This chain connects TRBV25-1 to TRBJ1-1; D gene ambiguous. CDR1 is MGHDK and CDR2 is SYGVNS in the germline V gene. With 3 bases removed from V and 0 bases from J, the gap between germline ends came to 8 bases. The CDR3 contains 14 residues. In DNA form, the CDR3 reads TGTGCCAGCAGTGACCTAAACATGAACACTGAAGCTTTCTTT. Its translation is CASSDLNMNTEAFF.

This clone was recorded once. As DNA, the CDR3 is TGTGCCAGCAGCGTCGCTAGCGGGGGGGCGGCAGATACGCAGTATTTT. Encoded protein: CASSVASGGAADTQYF. V usage is TRBV5-5 and J usage is TRBJ2-3; TRBD2 agrees at 12 bases. CDR1 and CDR2 (germline): SGHKS, YYEKEE (reference sequence). V was clipped by 4 bases and J by 4 bases; unmatched bases: 7. This CDR3 comprises 16 residues.

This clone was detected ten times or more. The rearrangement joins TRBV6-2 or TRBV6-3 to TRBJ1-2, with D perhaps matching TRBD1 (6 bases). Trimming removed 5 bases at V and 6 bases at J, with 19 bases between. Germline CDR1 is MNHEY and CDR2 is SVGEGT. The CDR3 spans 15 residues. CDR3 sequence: CASSGPGTLGNGYTF. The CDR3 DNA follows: TGTGCCAGCAGTGGGCCAGGGACACTAGGAAATGGCTACACCTTC.

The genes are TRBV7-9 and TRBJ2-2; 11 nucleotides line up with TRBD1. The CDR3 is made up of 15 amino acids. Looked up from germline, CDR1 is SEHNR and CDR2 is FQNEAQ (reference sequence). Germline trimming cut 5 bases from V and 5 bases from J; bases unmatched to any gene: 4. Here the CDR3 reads CASSPGTGGTGELFF. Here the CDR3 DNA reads TGTGCCAGCAGCCCCGGGACAGGGGGTACCGGGGAGCTGTTTTTT.